This TCR beta chain was found in a study of quantifying T cell responses using KT2 cells. Study information: RNA was reverse transcribed with TCR alpha and beta constant-region primers.

The sample is PBMC spiked with counted cells of clone KT2. Findings of the study overall: Input KT2 cell number predicted KT2 alpha and beta sequence counts linearly over several orders of magnitude.

An oligo carrying a UMI was ligated to the cDNA 3' end. The first PCR ran 4 to 5 cycles with an equimolar RC1.1 and RC1.2 beta primer mix. Starting with the second PCR, alpha and beta TCR chains went through separate processing. MiXCR, applied by TCRdb to the UMI-ligation and nested PCR reads, yields one record per CDR3 protein. Of 25,000 to 35,000 distinct CDR3 sequences listed, under 13% were seen once; the top ten hold more than 9.5%. V was pared by 1 base and J by 0 bases, with 10 bases between. From germline, CDR1 is LGHDT and CDR2 YNNKEL (reference sequence). This CDR3 is 16 amino acids long. Regarding this clonotype: What it binds is unknown.

The sequence was collected from a human donor. Specimen: PBMCs spiked with cells of the T cell clone KT2. The chain uses TRBV3-1 and TRBJ1-3; no clear D gene. CDR3 amino acids: CASSQVWSDSGNTIYF. The CDR3 DNA reads TGTGCCAGCAGCCAAGTTTGGTCGGACTCTGGAAACACCATATATTTT.